The clone carrying this TCR beta chain has a handful of counts. Its antigen is undetermined. Next came a second PCR, run for about 7 to 12 cycles, which used a sample-barcoded 5' primer along with a J-beta primer mix. Each cDNA molecule was tagged by a template-switch adaptor that had 12 random nucleotides. A single record per CDR3 protein comes from TCRdb applying MiXCR to the 5' RACE reads. The table lists some 880,000 distinct CDR3 sequences, around 36% of them singletons. The data are from a study of blood T cells in healthy people across ages. General study results and limits: Diversity was higher, and naive CD4+ cells more numerous, in long-lived donors than in aged donors.

CDR3 length: 15 amino acids. Germline assignment: CDR1 MGHRA and CDR2 YSYEKL. The V segment lost 1 base and the J segment 1 base; nucleotides outside the gene matches: 3. The receptor was isolated from a man aged 18 to 30 in good health. The sample taken for sequencing was blood. This chain links TRBV4-1 with TRBJ2-7; 8 positions match TRBD2. The DNA for the CDR3 is TGCGCCAGCAGCCAAGCAGCGGGGGATTCCTACGAGCAGTACTTC. Translated, it gives CASSQAAGDSYEQYF.